This T cell receptor beta chain originates from a study of blood T cell repertoires in COVID-19. On the study more broadly: COVID-19 samples, acute and convalescent, were from the United States, Italy and Spain.

CDR1 is SQVTM, CDR2 ANQGSEA, per germline. The J segment lost 4 bases and the V segment lost 1 base, leaving 9 bases of the junction unmatched. This CDR3 is built from 16 residues. This clone was detected only once. Repertoires were generated with immunoSEQ multiplex PCR, while TCRdb's copy carries only in-frame clones and drops some. The sample holds around 170,000 clones, around 86% seen once. Sequences were obtained from peripheral blood. The TCR comes from a woman in her twenties or thirties with active or convalescent COVID-19. The genes are TRBV29-1 and TRBJ2-1; 8 bases are shared with TRBD1. The CDR3 sequence: CSVEVLGQVNYNEQFF. Written as DNA, the CDR3 is TGCAGCGTTGAAGTTCTGGGACAGGTTAATTACAATGAGCAGTTCTTC.